The source of this TCR beta chain is a study of T cell responses to AZD1222 COVID-19 vaccine. CDR3 length: 11 amino acids. V was cut by 3 bases and J by 3 bases, with 3 bases left in between. Per the germline V gene, CDR1 is DFQATT and CDR2 is SNEGSKA (reference sequence). The repertoire was sequenced with immunoSEQ multiplex PCR; TCRdb's copy has only in-frame clones and lacks some. The data contain over 90,000 clones, 91% of them seen just once; the ten biggest clones take up 45%. This material consisted of peripheral blood, taken on day 0 of AZD1222 vaccination. This chain connects TRBV20-1 to TRBJ2-1; D not resolved. The source is an adult in good health. This CDR3 is CSASLYNEQFF. The DNA of the CDR3 is TGCAGTGCTAGTCTCTACAATGAGCAGTTCTTC.